A selection of T cell receptor beta chains follows, all from one sample in a study of PD-L1 blockade in urothelial cancer. Profiled with immunoSEQ multiplex PCR; TCRdb holds only in-frame clones, not every one. The sample records approximately 40,000 clones, 86% being singletons. The input for sequencing was PBMCs, taken around atezolizumab (anti-PD-L1) treatment. These receptors originate from a man aged 60-69 years with urothelial cancer. Both conserved end residues are part of each CDR3. A D gene is named only where the DNA matches it firmly. Part of the rows lack a size; the others show once, few, many or a class for expanded clones.

j_gene	v_gene	d_gene	abundance	CDR3nt	CDR3aa
TRBJ2-7	TRBV4-1	TRBD2	-	TGCGCCAGCAGCCCCCAGGGACTAGCGGGAACCTACGAGCAGTACTTC	CASSPQGLAGTYEQYF
TRBJ2-5	TRBV7-9	-	-	TGTGCCAGCAGCTTACTTTCAGACCAAGAGACCCAGTACTTC	CASSLLSDQETQYF
TRBJ1-2	TRBV30	TRBD1	-	TGTGCCTGGAGTGTAGGGACAGGGGACGGCTATGGCTACACCTTC	CAWSVGTGDGYGYTF
TRBJ1-4	TRBV19	-	-	TGTGCCAGTAGCAGACAGCAACAAACTAATGAAAAACTGTTTTTT	CASSRQQQTNEKLFF
TRBJ2-5	TRBV6-4	TRBD2	-	TGTGCCAGCAGTGAGGCGGGAGGGGAGACCCAGTACTTC	CASSEAGGETQYF
TRBJ1-2	TRBV10-3	TRBD1	-	TGTGCCATAACAGGGGGTCCGAACTATGGCTACACCTTC	CAITGGPNYGYTF
TRBJ2-3	TRBV12-5	TRBD2	-	TGTGCTAGTGGCTCCGGGACTAGCGGGAGGTCTAGCACAGATACGCAGTATTTT	CASGSGTSGRSSTDTQYF
TRBJ1-1	TRBV7-9	TRBD1	-	TGTGCCAGCAGCTCCTCCGGACAGGATAGAGAAGCTTTCTTT	CASSSSGQDREAFF
TRBJ2-1	TRBV19	-	-	TGTGCCAGTAACGGAGGGTACAATGAGCAGTTCTTC	CASNGGYNEQFF
TRBJ2-4	TRBV5-4	TRBD2	once	TGTGCCAGCAGCTTGCCTAGCGGCCTAGCCAAAAACATTCAGTACTTC	CASSLPSGLAKNIQYF
TRBJ2-1	TRBV4-2	TRBD2	-	TGTGCCAGCAGCCTAGGGACTAGCGGAGGTAAAGGCAATGAGCAGTTCTTC	CASSLGTSGGKGNEQFF
TRBJ2-1	TRBV5-1	-	-	TGCGCCAGCAGCTTGGCCCAGGGGCATGAGCAGTTCTTC	CASSLAQGHEQFF
TRBJ2-6	TRBV19	TRBD2	-	TGTGCCAGTAGTGCTCGGGGGGGAAGCTCTGGGGCCAACGTCCTGACTTTC	CASSARGGSSGANVLTF
TRBJ2-2	TRBV5-1	TRBD1	-	TGCGCCAGCAGCTTTGACAGGGGGGGTAGAACCGGGGAGCTGTTTTTT	CASSFDRGGRTGELFF
TRBJ2-1	TRBV5-1	-	-	TGCGCCAGCAGTCAGGAGGCGGGCCAGTCCTACAATGAGCAGTTCTTC	CASSQEAGQSYNEQFF
TRBJ1-1	TRBV19	-	-	TGTGCCAGTAGTATATCTGACAGGACGGGCCTGGCTTTCTTT	CASSISDRTGLAFF
TRBJ1-1	TRBV27	-	-	TGTGCCAGCAGCTTAGACAGGTCCCCCTTGGAAACTGAAGCTTTCTTT	CASSLDRSPLETEAFF
TRBJ2-3	TRBV9	-	-	TGTGCCAGCAGCGTAGACTGGGCGGGTACGCAGTATTTT	CASSVDWAGTQYF
TRBJ2-7	TRBV2	-	-	TGTGCCAGCAGTGAGCTGGGCCCCTCCTACGAGCAGTACTTC	CASSELGPSYEQYF
TRBJ2-2	TRBV4-3	-	-	TGCGCCAGCAGCCAAGAAGGGGGGGTAGCCGGGGAGCTGTTTTTT	CASSQEGGVAGELFF
TRBJ1-2	TRBV2	-	few	TGTGCCAGCAGTGAAGTGGGGGCTAGCTATGGCTACACCTTC	CASSEVGASYGYTF
TRBJ2-1	TRBV7-8	TRBD2	once	TGTGCCAGCAGCACCCGACTAGCGGGGGGTGGGCATGAGCAGTTCTTC	CASSTRLAGGGHEQFF
TRBJ2-7	TRBV6-1	-	-	TGTGCCAGCGCGGGACCCCGGCCGGAGCAGTACTTC	CASAGPRPEQYF
TRBJ2-1	TRBV10-1	-	few	TGCGCCAGCACCTTGACCGGGGTGAGTGAGCAGTTCTTC	CASTLTGVSEQFF
TRBJ2-3	TRBV5-8	TRBD1	-	TGTGCCAGCAGCTTATCCGGGACAGGACCCACAGATACGCAGTATTTT	CASSLSGTGPTDTQYF
TRBJ1-3	TRBV4-2	-	-	TGTGCCAGCAGCCAAGATCGCGCAGGCGGAAACACCATATATTTT	CASSQDRAGGNTIYF
TRBJ1-2	TRBV5-1	-	-	TGCGCCAGCAGCCCCCGGATGGGCCATGACTATGGCTACACCTTC	CASSPRMGHDYGYTF
TRBJ1-6	TRBV6-5	TRBD1	-	TGTGCCAGCAGCCGCCGGGACAGAAATTCACCCCTCCACTTT	CASSRRDRNSPLHF
TRBJ2-1	TRBV5-1	TRBD1	-	TGCGCCAGCAGCGTAACCGGGACAGGGGGTAATGAGCAGTTCTTC	CASSVTGTGGNEQFF
TRBJ2-1	TRBV5-6	TRBD1	-	TGTGCCAGCAGCTATCGGACAGGAAACCCCTACAATGAGCAGTTCTTC	CASSYRTGNPYNEQFF
TRBJ2-1	TRBV6-6	TRBD2	-	TGTGCCAGCAGTCCAGGGACTAGCGGGAGGAATGAGCAGTTCTTC	CASSPGTSGRNEQFF
TRBJ2-7	TRBV11-2	TRBD2	-	TGTGCCAGCAGCTTACTCTCCGGGACTAGCGGGAGGGCGGGGAACGAGCAGTACTTC	CASSLLSGTSGRAGNEQYF
TRBJ1-5	TRBV7-2	-	few	TGTGCCAGCAGCTTATACGCGGATAGCAATCAGCCCCAGCATTTT	CASSLYADSNQPQHF
TRBJ1-1	TRBV9	TRBD1	-	TGTGCCAGCAGCTTACAGGGGATGGGCACTGAAGCTTTCTTT	CASSLQGMGTEAFF
TRBJ1-6	TRBV11-2	-	-	TGTGCCAGCAGCTTAGCTCGGGTTTTTTATAATTCACCCCTCCACTTT	CASSLARVFYNSPLHF
TRBJ2-7	TRBV5-6	TRBD2	-	TGTGCCAGCGGCTATAGCGGGGGAATTGAGCAGTACTTC	CASGYSGGIEQYF